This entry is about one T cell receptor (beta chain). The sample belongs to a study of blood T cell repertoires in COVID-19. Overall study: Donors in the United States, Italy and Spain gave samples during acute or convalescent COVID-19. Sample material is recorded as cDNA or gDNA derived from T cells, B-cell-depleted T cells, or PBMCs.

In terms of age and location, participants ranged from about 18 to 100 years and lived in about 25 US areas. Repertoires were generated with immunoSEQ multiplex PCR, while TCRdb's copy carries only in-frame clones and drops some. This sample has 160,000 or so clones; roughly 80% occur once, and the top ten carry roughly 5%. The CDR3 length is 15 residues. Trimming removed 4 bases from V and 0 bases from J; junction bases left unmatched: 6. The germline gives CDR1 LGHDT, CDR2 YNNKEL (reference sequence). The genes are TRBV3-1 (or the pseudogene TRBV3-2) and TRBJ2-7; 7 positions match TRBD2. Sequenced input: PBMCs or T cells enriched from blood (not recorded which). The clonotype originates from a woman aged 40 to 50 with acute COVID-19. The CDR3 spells CASSLASGSSYEQYF. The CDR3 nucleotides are TGTGCCAGCAGCCTAGCTAGCGGTAGCTCCTACGAGCAGTACTTC.